This T cell receptor (beta chain) was captured in a study of cytomegalovirus exposure and HLA in healthy donors. The CDR3 has 13 amino acids. Per the germline V gene, CDR1 is GTSNPN and CDR2 is SVGIG (reference sequence). Amplification used 60 Vbeta primers and 13 Jbeta primers. The protocol was immunoSEQ multiplex PCR, while the TCRdb copy is restricted to in-frame clones and leaves out a portion. Of under 200,000 clones listed, 75% are singletons. This clone was detected only a few times. What it binds is not known. One end of the junction varies from germline; a read error may be responsible. The study, taken as a whole, reports: The classifier reportedly diagnosed cytomegalovirus status with high specificity and sensitivity. Most TCR sequences were uncommon, yet certain public TCRs appeared in many donors. Accurate prediction of HLA-A and HLA-B alleles (for most subjects) was reportedly achieved from TCR beta sequences.

This sequence originates from a female donor in good health and CMV-seronegative. J is TRBJ1-2 and V is TRBV30; 8 bases map to TRBD1. The material sequenced was PBMCs. CDR3 DNA: TGTGCCCGGAGCCTGACAGGGGACTATGGCTACACCTTC. Its translation: CARSLTGDYGYTF.